This entry is about one T cell receptor beta chain. Germline V gene data show CDR1 as WNHNN and CDR2 as SYGVQD (reference sequence). This CDR3 is 14 amino acids long. V lost 3 bases and J lost 0, with 6 bases in between. This sample was taken from a study of blood T cell repertoires in COVID-19. Study-level background: Collection of acute and convalescent COVID-19 samples took place in the United States, Italy and Spain. Sources were T cells, B-cell-depleted T cells, or PBMCs; the material itself was cDNA or gDNA.

Generated by immunoSEQ multiplex PCR, the TCRdb table keeps only in-frame clones and is missing some. The data show 250,000 to 300,000 clones, about 90% seen once. This TCR was sampled from a woman between 25 and 40 years old with COVID-19, enrolled during active disease. Sequences were obtained from peripheral blood. This sequence joins TRBV10-1 and TRBJ1-3; D remains ambiguous. The CDR3 DNA follows: TGCGCCAGCAGTGAAACCAGCTCTGGAAACACCATATATTTT. Its protein is CASSETSSGNTIYF.